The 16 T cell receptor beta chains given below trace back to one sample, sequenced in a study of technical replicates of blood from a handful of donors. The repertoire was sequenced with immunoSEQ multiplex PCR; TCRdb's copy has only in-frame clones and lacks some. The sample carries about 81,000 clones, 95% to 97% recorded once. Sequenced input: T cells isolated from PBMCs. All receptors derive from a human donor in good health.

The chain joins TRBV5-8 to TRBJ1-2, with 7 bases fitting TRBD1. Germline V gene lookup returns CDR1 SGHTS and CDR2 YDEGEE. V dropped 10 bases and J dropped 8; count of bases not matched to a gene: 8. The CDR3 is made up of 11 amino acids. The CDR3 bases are TGTGCCTCCAGGGGGAGGACGGGCTACACCTTC. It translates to CASRGRTGYTF.

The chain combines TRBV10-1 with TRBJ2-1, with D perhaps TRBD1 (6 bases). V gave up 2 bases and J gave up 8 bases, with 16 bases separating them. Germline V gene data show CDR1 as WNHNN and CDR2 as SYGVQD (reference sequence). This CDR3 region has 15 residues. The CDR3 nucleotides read TGCGCCAGCAGTGAGGGACTCGCAGGGGCCTATGAGCAGTTCTTC. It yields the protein CASSEGLAGAYEQFF.

The CDR3 here is CASRGTGTDTQYF. DNA for the CDR3: TGTGCCAGCAGGGGGACAGGCACAGATACGCAGTATTTT. The genes are TRBV5-5 and TRBJ2-3; 7 bases align to TRBD1. Germline V gene sequence: CDR1 SGHKS, CDR2 YYEKEE (reference sequence). The CDR3 sequence is 13 residues long. The ends lost 5 bases at V and 1 base at J; junction bases unmatched: 1.

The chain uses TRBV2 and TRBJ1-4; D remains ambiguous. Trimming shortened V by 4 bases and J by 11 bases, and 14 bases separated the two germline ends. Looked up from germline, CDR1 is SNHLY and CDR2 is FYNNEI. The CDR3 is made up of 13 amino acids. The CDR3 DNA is TGTGCCAGCAGTGGACTGGTGAGGCCCAAACTGTTTTTT. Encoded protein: CASSGLVRPKLFF.

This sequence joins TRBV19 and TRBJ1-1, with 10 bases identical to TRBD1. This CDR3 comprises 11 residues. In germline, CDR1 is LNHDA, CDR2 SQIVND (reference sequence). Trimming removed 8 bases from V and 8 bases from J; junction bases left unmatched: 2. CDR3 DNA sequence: TGTGCCAGTGGGGACAGGGGCGAAGCTTTCTTT. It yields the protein CASGDRGEAFF.

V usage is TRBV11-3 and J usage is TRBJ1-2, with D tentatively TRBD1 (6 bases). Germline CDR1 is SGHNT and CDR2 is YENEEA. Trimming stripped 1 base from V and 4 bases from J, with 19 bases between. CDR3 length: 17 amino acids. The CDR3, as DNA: TGTGCCAGCAGCTTAGTAGCAGGGCCAGGGGTTTTCTATGGCTACACCTTC. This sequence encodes CASSLVAGPGVFYGYTF.

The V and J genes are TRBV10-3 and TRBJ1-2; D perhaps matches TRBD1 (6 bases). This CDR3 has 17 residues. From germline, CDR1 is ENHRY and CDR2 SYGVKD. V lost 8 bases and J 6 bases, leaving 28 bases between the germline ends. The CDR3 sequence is CAIGYRDGIPLKDGYTF. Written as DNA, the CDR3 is TGTGCCATCGGATACAGGGATGGGATCCCATTGAAAGATGGCTACACCTTC.

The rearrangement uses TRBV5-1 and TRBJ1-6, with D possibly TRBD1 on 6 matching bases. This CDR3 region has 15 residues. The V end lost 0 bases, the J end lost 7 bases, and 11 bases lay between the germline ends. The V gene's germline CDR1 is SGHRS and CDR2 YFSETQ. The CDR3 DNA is TGCGCCAGCAGCTTGGCTACAGGGAGCAATTCACCCCTCCACTTT. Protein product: CASSLATGSNSPLHF. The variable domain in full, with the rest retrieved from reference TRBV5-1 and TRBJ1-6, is KAGVTQTPRYLIKTRGQQVTLSCSPISGHRSVSWYQQTPGQGLQFLFEYFSETQRNKGNFPGRFSGRQFSNSRSEMNVSTLELGDSALYLCASSLATGSNSPLHFGNGTRLTVT.

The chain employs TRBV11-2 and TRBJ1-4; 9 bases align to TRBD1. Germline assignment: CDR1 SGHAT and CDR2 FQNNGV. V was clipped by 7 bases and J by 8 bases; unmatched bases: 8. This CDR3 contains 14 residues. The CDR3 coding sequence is TGTGCCAGCACCCAACAGGGGGCGGGGGAAAAACTGTTTTTT. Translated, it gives CASTQQGAGEKLFF.

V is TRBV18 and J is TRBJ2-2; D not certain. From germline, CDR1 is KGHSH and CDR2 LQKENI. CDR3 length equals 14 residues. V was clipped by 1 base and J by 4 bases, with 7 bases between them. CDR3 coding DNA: TGTGCCAGCTCACCACAGCGTCTCACCGGGGAGCTGTTTTTT. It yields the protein CASSPQRLTGELFF.

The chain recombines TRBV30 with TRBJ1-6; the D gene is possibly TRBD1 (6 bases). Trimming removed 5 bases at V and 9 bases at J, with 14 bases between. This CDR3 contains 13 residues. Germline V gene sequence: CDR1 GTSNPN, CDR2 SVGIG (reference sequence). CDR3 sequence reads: CAWEAGVSSPLHF. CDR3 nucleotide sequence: TGTGCCTGGGAAGCAGGGGTCTCTTCACCCCTCCACTTT.

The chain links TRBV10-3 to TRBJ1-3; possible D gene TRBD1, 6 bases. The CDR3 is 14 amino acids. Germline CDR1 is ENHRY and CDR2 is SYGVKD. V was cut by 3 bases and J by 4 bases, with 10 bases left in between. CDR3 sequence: CAISENREGNTIYF. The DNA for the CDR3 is TGTGCCATCAGTGAAAACAGGGAAGGAAACACCATATATTTT.

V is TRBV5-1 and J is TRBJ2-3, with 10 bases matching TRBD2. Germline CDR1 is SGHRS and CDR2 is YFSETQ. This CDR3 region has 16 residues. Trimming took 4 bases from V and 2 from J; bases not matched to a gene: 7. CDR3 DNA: TGCGCCAGCAGCGGAATAGCGGGGGGCCTCACAGATACGCAGTATTTT. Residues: CASSGIAGGLTDTQYF.

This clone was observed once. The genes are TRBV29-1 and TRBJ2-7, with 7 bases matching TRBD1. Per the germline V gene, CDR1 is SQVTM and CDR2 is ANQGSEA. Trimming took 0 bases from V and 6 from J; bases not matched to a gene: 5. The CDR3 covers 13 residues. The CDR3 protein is CSVEDANRGEQYF. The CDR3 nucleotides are TGCAGCGTTGAAGATGCGAACAGGGGCGAGCAGTACTTC.

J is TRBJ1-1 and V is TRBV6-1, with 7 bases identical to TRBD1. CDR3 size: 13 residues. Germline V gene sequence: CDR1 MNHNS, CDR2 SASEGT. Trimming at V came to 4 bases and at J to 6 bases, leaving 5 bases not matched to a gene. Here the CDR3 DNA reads TGTGCCAGCAGTGTACAGGGGCAAGCTGAAGCTTTCTTT. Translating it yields CASSVQGQAEAFF.

CDR3 loop: CASSLSGGAAYEQYF. DNA for the CDR3: TGCGCCAGCAGCTTATCAGGGGGCGCAGCTTACGAGCAGTACTTC. V is TRBV5-1 and J is TRBJ2-7; 8 nucleotides line up with TRBD1. The CDR3 covers 15 residues. V trimming: 2 bases; J trimming: 4 bases; junction bases outside the gene matches: 8. From germline, CDR1 is SGHRS and CDR2 YFSETQ.